One T cell receptor beta chain is described in this entry. Its specificity is unknown. Profiled with immunoSEQ multiplex PCR; TCRdb holds only in-frame clones, not every one. The sample gives 100,000 to 120,000 clones, 87% of which show up once; about 3% is in the top ten. The ends were cut back, 2 bases at V and 3 bases at J, with 10 bases in the middle. Germline values: CDR1 SGDLS, CDR2 YYNGEE. The CDR3 extends over 14 amino acids. This specimen comes from a study of T cell responses to AZD1222 COVID-19 vaccine. Regarding the study as a whole: Per reports, nearly half of all spike-specific TCRs target regions that are unmutated in variants.

Sequences were derived from peripheral blood, sampled on day 0 of AZD1222 vaccination. The chain joins TRBV9 to TRBJ2-3, with D possibly being TRBD2 (6 bases). The receptor comes from an adult in good health. CDR3 region: CASSVRLETDTQYF. The CDR3 bases are TGTGCCAGCAGCGTTAGACTAGAAACAGATACGCAGTATTTT.